This TCR beta chain was profiled in a study of cytomegalovirus exposure and HLA in healthy donors. For the study at large: HLA-typed donors were the source of about 85 million unique TCRs held in an early data release.

The CDR3 is made up of 15 amino acids. The V and J ends lost 5 bases and 4 bases, in that order; junction bases with no gene match: 7. Per germline, CDR1 SGHRS and CDR2 YFSETQ. PCR employed 60 Vbeta and 13 Jbeta primers. Only in-frame clones appear in the TCRdb table, and some are missing; sequencing was by immunoSEQ multiplex PCR. Here the sample table reports some 83,000 clones. Source material: PBMCs. The chain has TRBV5-1 and TRBJ2-1; 9 bases agree with TRBD2. The sequence derives from a woman in her twenties or thirties in good health and CMV-seronegative. The CDR3 DNA is TGCGCCAGCAGAGATAGCGGGGGCGTATACAATGAGCAGTTCTTC. Amino acid sequence: CASRDSGGVYNEQFF.